This record looks at one T cell receptor (beta chain) sequence and its context. These data are taken from a study of blood T cell repertoires in COVID-19. About the study: Sample material is recorded as cDNA or gDNA derived from T cells, B-cell-depleted T cells, or PBMCs.

Libraries were prepared by immunoSEQ multiplex PCR; TCRdb keeps only in-frame clonotypes and omits some of them. The sample includes about 240,000 clones, 80% to 85% of them seen just once. Germline lookup yields CDR1 SGHKS and CDR2 YYEKEE (reference sequence). The CDR3 consists of 12 residues. Trimming stripped 7 bases from V and 5 bases from J, with 11 bases between. The chain links TRBV5-5 to TRBJ2-3; no clear D. Sample: peripheral blood. The TCR originated in a woman aged 60-75 years with active or convalescent COVID-19. CDR3: CASSMEKDTQYF. The DNA for the CDR3 is TGTGCCAGCTCTATGGAGAAAGATACGCAGTATTTT.